Given below is one TCR beta chain in context. Its specificity is not known. Going into DNA extraction, samples held roughly 0.9-11 million cryopreserved PBMC. This sample stems from a study of long-term antiretroviral therapy in people with HIV. CDR1 is SGHNT, CDR2 YENEEA, per germline. The CDR3 runs to 16 residues. The ends were cut back, 5 bases at V and 5 bases at J, with 21 bases in the middle. Running of the v3.0 immunoSEQ assay took place at survey level. Clones were read by immunoSEQ multiplex PCR, and TCRdb kept only the in-frame ones, dropping some. The sample includes about 22,000 clones, 85% of them seen just once. Study-wide points: Adherence to ART, viral resistance and therapy changes lacked any data.

Sequenced here: unsorted PBMCs, sampled 1.6 years after starting antiretroviral therapy. The sequence was collected from a man between 35 and 55 years old with HIV. The chain employs TRBV11-3 and TRBJ2-5; D tentatively fits TRBD1 or TRBD2 (5 bases each). CDR3 region: CASSLPGDPFRETQYF. The CDR3 DNA reads as TGTGCCAGCAGCCTCCCTGGGGACCCTTTTCGGGAGACCCAGTACTTC.